This TCR beta chain derives from a study of cytomegalovirus exposure and HLA in healthy donors. On the study more broadly: Earlier, 100 million or so unique TCR beta sequences were recovered from about 200 million T cells by an analysis.

On this clone itself: The target antigen is unknown. A read error may produce the germline difference seen at one junction end.

The primer mix had 60 Vbeta and 13 Jbeta primers. Clones were read by immunoSEQ multiplex PCR, and TCRdb kept only the in-frame ones, dropping some. The sample holds roughly 100,000 clones, more than 65% seen once. Study-level results: The presence/absence work took it that sequencing depth was about the same across donors.

No CMV serostatus entry exists for this donor. This receptor was identified in a human donor in good health. The sample consisted of PBMCs.

For the CDR3, the DNA is TGTGCCAGCAGGGACTTAGAGCGAGCCGGGGAGCTGTTTTTT. This sequence encodes CASRDLERAGELFF. The chain carries TRBV6-4 and TRBJ2-2; D possibly corresponds to TRBD2 (5 bases). This CDR3 has 14 residues. CDR1 MRHNA and CDR2 SNTAGT come from the germline V gene.